These 3 T cell receptor beta chains were all obtained from the same sample, sequenced in a study of T cell responses to AZD1222 COVID-19 vaccine. Libraries were prepared by immunoSEQ multiplex PCR; TCRdb keeps only in-frame clonotypes and omits some of them. The data hold 110,000 or so clones, with approximately 83% observed a single time. Sequenced material: peripheral blood, taken on day 0 of AZD1222 vaccination. Every receptor here comes from an adult in good health.

The CDR3 sequence is CASSQRVGEKLFF. In DNA, the CDR3 is TGTGCCAGCAGCCAAAGGGTAGGAGAAAAACTGTTTTTT. J is TRBJ1-4 and V is TRBV14; D is unresolved. The CDR3 is made up of 13 amino acids. V lost 2 bases and J 8 bases, leaving 9 bases between the germline ends. Germline CDR1 reads SGHDN; CDR2 reads FVKESK.

The CDR3 DNA follows: TGTGCCAGCAGAGGGACTAGCGTGAACAATGAGCAGTTCTTC. It encodes CASRGTSVNNEQFF. The chain is built from TRBV2 and TRBJ2-1, with TRBD2 matching 10 bases. The J segment lost 5 bases and the V segment lost 6 bases, leaving 4 bases of the junction unmatched. This CDR3 spans 14 amino acids. The germline V gene encodes CDR1 SNHLY and CDR2 FYNNEI.

The chain employs TRBV5-4 and TRBJ2-3; TRBD2 might be the D (6 bases). Trimming removed 0 bases from V and 3 bases from J, with 11 bases in between. CDR1 is SGHNT and CDR2 is YYREEE in the germline V gene (reference sequence). The CDR3 contains 15 residues. The CDR3 DNA is TGTGCCAGCAGCTTGGCTGGTGCGGGAACAGATACGCAGTATTTT. Amino acids: CASSLAGAGTDTQYF.